The sequence of this T cell receptor (beta chain) was determined in a study of radiotherapy plus CTLA-4 blockade in lung cancer. Assay used: immunoSEQ multiplex PCR; TCRdb lists only in-frame clones, some missing. This table has some 50,000 clones, roughly 86% appearing once. This clone was found a few times. Its antigen is undetermined. CTLA-4 blockade with ipilimumab, together with focal radiation, was given to patients with chemo-refractory metastatic non-small-cell lung cancer. Study-level findings and limits: Increased serum interferon-beta after radiation also reportedly predicted response strongly. After radiotherapy and ipilimumab, tumor-derived clones expanded in peripheral blood.

The V segment lost 6 bases and the J segment 5 bases; nucleotides outside the gene matches: 9. The length of the CDR3 is 15 residues. Germline CDR1 is SGHTA and CDR2 is FQGTGA. This clonotype originated in a human donor with non-small cell lung cancer whose response to radiotherapy plus ipilimumab could not be evaluated. The sample consisted of peripheral blood, taken from a patient treated with radiotherapy plus ipilimumab. The chain joins TRBV7-3 to TRBJ2-5, with TRBD2 matching over 10 bases. Here the CDR3 reads CASRGLAGAGETQYF. In nucleotides, the CDR3 is TGTGCCAGCAGGGGCCTAGCGGGAGCAGGGGAGACCCAGTACTTC.